This T cell receptor beta chain was identified in a study of T cells in Graves' hyperthyroidism and ophthalmopathy. Looking at the study overall: Sampling of peripheral blood happened at initial diagnosis, prior to any treatment.

Authors of the study amplified TCR beta CDR3 regions from RNA transcripts. RT-PCR in the first round (using the HTBI primer set) targeted the TCR CDR3. One entry per CDR3 protein results from TCRdb running MiXCR on the multiplex PCR reads. This sample has about 480,000 distinct CDR3 sequences, with about 15% found just once. Study findings and constraints: Stable hyperthyroidism was separated from ophthalmopathy by a model based on 13 V-J features. In the blood, most expanded thyroid clonotypes above 0.001 appeared as well.

V dropped 5 bases and J dropped 7 bases, with 14 bases sitting between them. This CDR3 region has 13 residues. Germline V gives CDR1 SGHAT, CDR2 FQNNGV. This clonotype was recorded at least ten times. Its antigen is undetermined. Subjects aged 18 to 65 presented with newly diagnosed hyperthyroidism of less than 2 months' duration. V is TRBV11-2 and J is TRBJ1-2; D is unclear. Sequenced: blood. This clonotype was sampled from a woman under 30 with Graves' hyperthyroidism. CDR3 nucleotide sequence: TGTGCCAGCAGCCTTGGGAGCAGTGCTGGCTACACCTTC. It yields the protein CASSLGSSAGYTF. The full variable domain, rest sourced from reference TRBV11-2 and TRBJ1-2, is EAGVAQSPRYKIIEKRQSVAFWCNPISGHATLYWYQQILGQGPKLLIQFQNNGVVDDSQLPKDRFSAERLKGVDSTLKIQPAKLEDSAVYLCASSLGSSAGYTFGSGTRLTVV.